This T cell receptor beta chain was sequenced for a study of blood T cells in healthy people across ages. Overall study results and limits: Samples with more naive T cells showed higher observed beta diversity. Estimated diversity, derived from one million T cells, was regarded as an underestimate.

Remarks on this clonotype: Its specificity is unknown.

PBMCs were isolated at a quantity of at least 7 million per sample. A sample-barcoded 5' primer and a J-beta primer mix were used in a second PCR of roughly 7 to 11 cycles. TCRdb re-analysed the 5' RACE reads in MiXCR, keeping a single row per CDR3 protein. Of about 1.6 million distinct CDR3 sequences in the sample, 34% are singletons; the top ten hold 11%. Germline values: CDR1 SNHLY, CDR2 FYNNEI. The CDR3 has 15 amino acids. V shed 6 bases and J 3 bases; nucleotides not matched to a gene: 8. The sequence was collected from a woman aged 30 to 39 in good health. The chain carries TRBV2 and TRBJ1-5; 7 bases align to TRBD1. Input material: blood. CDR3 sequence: CASRPGQGDNQPQHF. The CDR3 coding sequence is TGTGCCAGCAGACCCGGGCAGGGGGACAATCAGCCCCAGCATTTT.